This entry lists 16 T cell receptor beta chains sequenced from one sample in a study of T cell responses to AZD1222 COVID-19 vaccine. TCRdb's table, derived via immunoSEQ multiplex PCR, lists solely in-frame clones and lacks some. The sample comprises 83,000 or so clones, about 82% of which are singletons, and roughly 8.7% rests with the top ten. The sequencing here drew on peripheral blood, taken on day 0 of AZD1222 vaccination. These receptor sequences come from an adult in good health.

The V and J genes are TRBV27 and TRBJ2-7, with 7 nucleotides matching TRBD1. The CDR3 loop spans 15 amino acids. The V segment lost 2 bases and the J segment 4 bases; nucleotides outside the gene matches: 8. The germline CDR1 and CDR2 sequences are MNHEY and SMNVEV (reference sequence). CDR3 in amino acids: CASSLGQAQVYEQYF. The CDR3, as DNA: TGTGCCAGCAGTTTAGGACAGGCCCAGGTGTACGAGCAGTACTTC.

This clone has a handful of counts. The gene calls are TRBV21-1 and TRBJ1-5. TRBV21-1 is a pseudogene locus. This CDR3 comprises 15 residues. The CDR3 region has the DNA TGTGCCAGCAGCAAAAGTCCGCCGGACAATCAGCCCCAGCATTTT. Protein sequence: CASSKSPPDNQPQHF.

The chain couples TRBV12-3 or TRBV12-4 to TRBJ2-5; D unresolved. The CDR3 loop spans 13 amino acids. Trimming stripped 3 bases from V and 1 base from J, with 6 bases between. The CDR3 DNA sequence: TGTGCCAGCAGTTTTACAGTCCAAGAGACCCAGTACTTC. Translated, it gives CASSFTVQETQYF.

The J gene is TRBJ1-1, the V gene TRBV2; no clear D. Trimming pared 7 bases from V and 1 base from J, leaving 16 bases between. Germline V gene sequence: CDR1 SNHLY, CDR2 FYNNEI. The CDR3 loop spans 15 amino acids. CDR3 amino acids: CASTQVLLGNTEAFF. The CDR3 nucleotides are TGTGCCAGCACCCAGGTCCTTCTGGGGAACACTGAAGCTTTCTTT.

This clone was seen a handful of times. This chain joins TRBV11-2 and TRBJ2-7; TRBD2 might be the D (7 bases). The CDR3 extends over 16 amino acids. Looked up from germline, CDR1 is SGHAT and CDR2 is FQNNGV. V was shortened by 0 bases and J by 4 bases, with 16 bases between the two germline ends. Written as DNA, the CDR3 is TGTGCCAGCAGCTTAGATGGGGGGGGGCATAGGTACGAGCAGTACTTC. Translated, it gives CASSLDGGGHRYEQYF.

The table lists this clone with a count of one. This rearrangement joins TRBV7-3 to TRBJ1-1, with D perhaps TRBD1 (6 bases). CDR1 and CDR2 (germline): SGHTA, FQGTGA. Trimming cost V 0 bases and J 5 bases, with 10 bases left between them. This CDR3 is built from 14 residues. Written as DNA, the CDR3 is TGTGCCAGCAGCTTAACTGGGGGGCAGACTGAAGCTTTCTTT. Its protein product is CASSLTGGQTEAFF.

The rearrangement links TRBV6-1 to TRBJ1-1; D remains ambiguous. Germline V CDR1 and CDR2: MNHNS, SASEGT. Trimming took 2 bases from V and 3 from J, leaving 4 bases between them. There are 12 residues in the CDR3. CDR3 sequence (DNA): TGTGCCAGCAGTGAATGGGACACTGAAGCTTTCTTT. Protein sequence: CASSEWDTEAFF.

This CDR3 reads CASAVSGTHLNEQFF. CDR3 bases: TGTGCCAGCGCAGTTTCCGGGACACACCTCAATGAGCAGTTCTTC. The J gene is TRBJ2-1, the V gene TRBV9; possible D gene TRBD1, 6 bases. Trimming cost V 7 bases and J 6 bases, with 20 bases left between them. Germline V gene sequence: CDR1 SGDLS, CDR2 YYNGEE. The CDR3 is 15 residues long.

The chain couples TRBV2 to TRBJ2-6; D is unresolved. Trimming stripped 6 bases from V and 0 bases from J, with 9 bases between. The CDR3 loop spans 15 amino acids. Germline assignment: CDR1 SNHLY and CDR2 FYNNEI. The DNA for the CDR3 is TGTGCCAGCAGGCGGCTGGTCTCTGGGGCCAACGTCCTGACTTTC. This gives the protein CASRRLVSGANVLTF.

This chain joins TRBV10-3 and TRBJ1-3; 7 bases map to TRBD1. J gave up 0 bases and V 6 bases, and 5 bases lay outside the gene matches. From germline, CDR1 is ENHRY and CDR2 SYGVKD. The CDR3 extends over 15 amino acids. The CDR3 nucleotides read TGTGCCATCAGCGCCCGGGACAGCTCTGGAAACACCATATATTTT. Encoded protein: CAISARDSSGNTIYF.

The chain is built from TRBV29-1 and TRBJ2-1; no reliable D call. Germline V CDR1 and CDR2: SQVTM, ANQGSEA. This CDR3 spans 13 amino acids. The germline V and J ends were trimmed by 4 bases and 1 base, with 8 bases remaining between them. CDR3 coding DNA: TGCAGCGTTGCACGATTTTCCTACAATGAGCAGTTCTTC. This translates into CSVARFSYNEQFF.

The CDR3 DNA reads TGTGCCAGCAGTTGGGGGAGGGGTGGTCAGCCCCAGCATTTT. The encoded protein is CASSWGRGGQPQHF. The chain has TRBV6-2 or TRBV6-3 and TRBJ1-5, with a possible D match to TRBD1 (5 bases). The CDR3 is 14 residues long. V shed 4 bases and J shed 6 bases, with 13 bases lying between them. Germline V gene sequence: CDR1 MNHEY, CDR2 SVGEGT.

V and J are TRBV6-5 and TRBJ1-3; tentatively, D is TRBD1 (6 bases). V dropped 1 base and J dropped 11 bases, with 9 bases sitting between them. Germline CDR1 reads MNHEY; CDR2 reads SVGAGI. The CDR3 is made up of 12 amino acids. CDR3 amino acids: CASSYLQGAIYF. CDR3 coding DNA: TGTGCCAGCAGTTACTTACAGGGAGCCATATATTTT.

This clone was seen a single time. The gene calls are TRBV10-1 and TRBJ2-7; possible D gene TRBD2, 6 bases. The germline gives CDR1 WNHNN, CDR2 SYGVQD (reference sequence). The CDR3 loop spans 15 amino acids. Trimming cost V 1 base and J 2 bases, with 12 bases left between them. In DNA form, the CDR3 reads TGCGCCAGCAGTGAGTTACCGGGGGACCCCTACGAGCAGTACTTC. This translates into CASSELPGDPYEQYF.

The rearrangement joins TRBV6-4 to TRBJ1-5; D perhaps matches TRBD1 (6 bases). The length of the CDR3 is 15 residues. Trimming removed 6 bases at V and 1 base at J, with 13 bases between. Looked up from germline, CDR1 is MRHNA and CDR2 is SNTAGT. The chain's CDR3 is CASSAIGGSNQPQHF. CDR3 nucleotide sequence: TGTGCCAGCAGCGCCATCGGGGGCAGCAATCAGCCCCAGCATTTT.

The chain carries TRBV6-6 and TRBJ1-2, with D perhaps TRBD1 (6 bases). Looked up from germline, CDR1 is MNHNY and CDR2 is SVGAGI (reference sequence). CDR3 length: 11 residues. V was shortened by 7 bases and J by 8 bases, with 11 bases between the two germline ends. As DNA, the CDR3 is TGTGCCAGCACCTCGGGGGGCGGCTACACCTTC. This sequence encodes CASTSGGGYTF.